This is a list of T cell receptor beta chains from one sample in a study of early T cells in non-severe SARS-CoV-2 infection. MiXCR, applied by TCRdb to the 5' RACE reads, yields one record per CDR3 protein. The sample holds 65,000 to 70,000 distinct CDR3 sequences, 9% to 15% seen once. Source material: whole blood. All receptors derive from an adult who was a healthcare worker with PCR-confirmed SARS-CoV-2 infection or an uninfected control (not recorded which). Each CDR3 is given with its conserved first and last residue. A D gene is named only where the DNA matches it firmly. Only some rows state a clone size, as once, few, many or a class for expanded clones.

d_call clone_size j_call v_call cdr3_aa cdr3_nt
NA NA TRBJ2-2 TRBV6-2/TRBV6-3 CASSSIGTSTGELFF TGTGCCAGCAGTTCGATCGGGACTTCCACCGGGGAGCTGTTTTTT
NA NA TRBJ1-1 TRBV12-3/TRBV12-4 CASSSIRRTMNTEAFF TGTGCCAGCAGCTCTATTCGACGGACCATGAACACTGAAGCTTTCTTT
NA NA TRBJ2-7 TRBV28 CASSLSGSHYEQYF TGTGCCAGCAGTTTATCTGGTTCCCACTACGAGCAGTACTTC
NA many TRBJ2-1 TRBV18 CASSPGAGIYRSNEQFF TGTGCCAGCTCACCAGGGGCAGGTATCTATCGTTCCAATGAGCAGTTCTTC
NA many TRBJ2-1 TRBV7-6 CASSPGGQGGSYNEQFF TGTGCCAGCAGCCCCGGAGGACAGGGAGGGTCCTACAATGAGCAGTTCTTC
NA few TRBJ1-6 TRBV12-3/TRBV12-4 CATKGQSSYNSPLHF TGTGCCACCAAAGGACAGAGCTCCTATAATTCACCCCTCCACTTT
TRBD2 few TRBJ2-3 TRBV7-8 CASSLPEAGSGGDTQYF TGTGCCAGCAGCTTACCCGAGGCGGGGAGCGGGGGAGATACGCAGTATTTT
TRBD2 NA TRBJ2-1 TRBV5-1 CASSAGTSGGEQFF TGCGCCAGCAGCGCCGGGACTAGCGGAGGTGAGCAGTTCTTC
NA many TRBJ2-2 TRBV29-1 CSGTGSNTGELFF TGCAGTGGAACAGGATCGAACACCGGGGAGCTGTTTTTT
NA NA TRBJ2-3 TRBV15 CATKLGELRTDTQYF TGTGCCACCAAATTAGGTGAACTTCGCACAGATACGCAGTATTTT
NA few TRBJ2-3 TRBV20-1 CSARFGGDTQYF TGCAGTGCTAGATTTGGCGGAGATACGCAGTATTTT
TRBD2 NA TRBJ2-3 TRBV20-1 CSARGTSRADTQYF TGCAGTGCTAGAGGGACTAGCAGGGCAGATACGCAGTATTTT
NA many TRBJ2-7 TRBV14 CASSTGHPLLYEQYF TGTGCCAGCAGCACGGGCCACCCACTCCTATACGAGCAGTACTTC
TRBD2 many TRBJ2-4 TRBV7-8 CASSFSRLAGGGKNIQYF TGTGCCAGCAGTTTCAGTAGACTAGCGGGGGGAGGCAAAAACATTCAGTACTTC
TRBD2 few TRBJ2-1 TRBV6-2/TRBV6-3 CASSSLRRGSSYNEQFF TGTGCCAGCAGCTCTTTACGTCGCGGGAGCTCCTACAATGAGCAGTTCTTC
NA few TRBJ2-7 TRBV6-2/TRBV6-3 CASSYSGRSPTYEQYF TGTGCCAGCAGTTACTCGGGGAGGTCCCCTACCTACGAGCAGTACTTC
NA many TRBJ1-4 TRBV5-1 CASSPTPGRVEKLFF TGCGCCAGCAGCCCAACCCCAGGGCGTGTCGAAAAACTGTTTTTT
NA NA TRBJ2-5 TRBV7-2 CASSWDPVETQYF TGTGCCAGCAGCTGGGACCCGGTGGAGACCCAGTACTTC
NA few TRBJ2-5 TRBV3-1 CASSPPGAQRGETQYF TGTGCCAGCAGCCCGCCAGGCGCCCAAAGAGGAGAGACCCAGTACTTC
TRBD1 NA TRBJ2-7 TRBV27 CASRDRDYEQYF TGTGCCAGTCGGGACAGGGACTACGAGCAGTACTTC
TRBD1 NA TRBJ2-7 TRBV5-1 CASSLGPADRGLLYEQYF TGCGCCAGCAGCTTGGGTCCGGCCGACAGGGGCCTGCTTTACGAGCAGTACTTC
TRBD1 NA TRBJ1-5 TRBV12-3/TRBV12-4 CASSPGQNSYSNQPQHF TGTGCCAGCAGCCCGGGACAGAACTCTTATAGCAATCAGCCCCAGCATTTT
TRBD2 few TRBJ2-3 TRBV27 CASSGHSGGRTDTQYF TGTGCCAGCAGTGGACATAGCGGGGGACGCACAGATACGCAGTATTTT
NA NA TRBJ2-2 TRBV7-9 CASSMEAGELFF TGTGCCAGCAGCATGGAGGCCGGGGAGCTGTTTTTT
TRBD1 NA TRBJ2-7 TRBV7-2 CASSHGQGASYEQYF TGTGCCAGCAGCCACGGACAGGGGGCCTCCTACGAGCAGTACTTC
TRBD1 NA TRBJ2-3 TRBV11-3 CASSVTGGYADTQYF TGTGCCAGCAGCGTAACAGGGGGGTACGCAGATACGCAGTATTTT
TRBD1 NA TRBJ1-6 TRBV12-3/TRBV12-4 CASRDGQGGISPLHF TGTGCCAGCAGGGATGGACAGGGAGGAATTTCACCCCTCCACTTT
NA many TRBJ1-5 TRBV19 CASSMGDPLGWGDQPQHF TGTGCCAGTAGTATGGGAGACCCTTTAGGGTGGGGTGATCAGCCCCAGCATTTT
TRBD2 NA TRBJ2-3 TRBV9 CASSVVSSGGANTQYF TGTGCCAGCAGCGTAGTGAGTAGCGGGGGGGCAAATACGCAGTATTTT
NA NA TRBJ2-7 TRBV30 CAWSVGGARSFGRYEQYF TGTGCCTGGAGTGTCGGTGGGGCTAGAAGTTTCGGTCGCTACGAGCAGTACTTC
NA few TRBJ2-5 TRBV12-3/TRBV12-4 CASSARGGAETQYF TGTGCCAGCAGTGCCCGGGGAGGTGCAGAGACCCAGTACTTC
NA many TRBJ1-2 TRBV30 CAWSTNYGYTF TGTGCCTGGAGTACCAACTATGGCTACACCTTC
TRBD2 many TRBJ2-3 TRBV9 CASSAGGGALGDTQYF TGTGCCAGCTCCGCAGGCGGGGGGGCTTTAGGAGATACGCAGTATTTT
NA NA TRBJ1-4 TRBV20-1 CSASPLHKGDYNEKLFF TGCAGTGCTAGTCCCCTGCATAAAGGGGATTACAATGAAAAACTGTTTTTT
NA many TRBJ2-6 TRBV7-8 CASSPTGAGANVLTF TGTGCCAGCAGCCCAACAGGAGCTGGGGCCAACGTCCTGACTTTC
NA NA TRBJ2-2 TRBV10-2 CASSESSLPSPGELFF TGCGCCAGCAGTGAGTCGAGCTTACCATCCCCCGGGGAGCTGTTTTTT